This TCR beta chain was obtained from a study of graft-versus-host responses after intestinal transplantation. Study information: Recipients obtained multivisceral, liver-intestinal, or isolated intestinal transplants. All recipients got anti-thymocyte globulin induction, then tacrolimus and steroids for approximately three years. Study observations and caveats: Peak GvH clone levels in circulation were associated with early post-transplant HvG declines. Detection of GvH clones occurred in recipient marrow, and some had their first appearance in ileum or blood.

CDR1 is SGHTA and CDR2 is FQGTGA in the germline V gene. The CDR3 is made up of 15 amino acids. Trimming took 5 bases from V and 4 from J; bases not matched to a gene: 8. Method: immunoSEQ multiplex PCR; TCRdb's copy keeps in-frame clones and lacks some. In the table there are 20,000 to 30,000 clones, approximately 90% of which are singletons. Comment on this clone: Its antigen is unknown.

The source is a human patient who received an intestinal transplant, so some T cells may come from the graft donor. The source was PBMCs, collected just under 40 days after intestinal transplant. V is TRBV7-3 and J is TRBJ2-3, with 8 bases matching TRBD1. The CDR3 reads CASSPGQGLADTQYF. The CDR3 DNA sequence: TGTGCCAGCAGCCCCGGACAGGGTTTGGCAGATACGCAGTATTTT.